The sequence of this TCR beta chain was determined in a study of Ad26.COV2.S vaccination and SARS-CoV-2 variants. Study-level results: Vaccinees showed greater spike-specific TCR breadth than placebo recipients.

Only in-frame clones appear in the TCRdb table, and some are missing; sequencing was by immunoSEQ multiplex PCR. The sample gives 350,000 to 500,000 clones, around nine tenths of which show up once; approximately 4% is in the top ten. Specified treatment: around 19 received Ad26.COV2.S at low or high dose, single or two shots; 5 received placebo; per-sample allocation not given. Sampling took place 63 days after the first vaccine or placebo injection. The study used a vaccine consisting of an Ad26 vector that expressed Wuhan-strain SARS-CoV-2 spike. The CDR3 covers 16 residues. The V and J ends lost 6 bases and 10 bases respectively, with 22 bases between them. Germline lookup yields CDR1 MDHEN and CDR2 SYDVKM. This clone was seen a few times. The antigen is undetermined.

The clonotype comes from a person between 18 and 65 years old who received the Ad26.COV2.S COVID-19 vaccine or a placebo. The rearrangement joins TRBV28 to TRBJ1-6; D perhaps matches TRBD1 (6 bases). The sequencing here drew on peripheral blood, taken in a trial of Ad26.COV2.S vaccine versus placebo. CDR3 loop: CASSRLGGASMSPLHF. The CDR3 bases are TGTGCCAGCAGCAGACTGGGGGGCGCGTCTATGTCACCCCTCCACTTT.